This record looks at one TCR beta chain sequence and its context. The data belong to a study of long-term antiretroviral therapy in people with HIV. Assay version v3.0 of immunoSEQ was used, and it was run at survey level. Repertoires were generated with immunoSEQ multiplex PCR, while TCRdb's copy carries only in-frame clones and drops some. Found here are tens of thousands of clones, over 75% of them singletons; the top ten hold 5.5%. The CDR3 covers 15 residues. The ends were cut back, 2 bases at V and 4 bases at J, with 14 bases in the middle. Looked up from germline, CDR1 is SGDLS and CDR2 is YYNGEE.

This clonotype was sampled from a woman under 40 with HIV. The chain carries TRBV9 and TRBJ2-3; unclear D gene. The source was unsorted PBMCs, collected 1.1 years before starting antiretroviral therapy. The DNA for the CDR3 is TGTGCCAGCAGCGTTGATCCCCACGCCGCAGATACGCAGTATTTT. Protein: CASSVDPHAADTQYF.